The following is a TCR beta chain sequence with its context. The data were taken from a study of identical twins. TCRdb passed the 5' RACE reads through MiXCR, listing each CDR3 protein once. The sample has more than 600,000 distinct CDR3 sequences, 15% to 20% seen once; the top ten hold roughly 14%. This sample was shared with a second study, whose subject was T cells expressing NK-cell markers. That investigation notes: For four donors, these clonotypes were likewise the leading ones in the CD3+CD56-NKG2C+ fraction.

This receptor was identified in a woman between 18 and 29 years old in good health. The material sequenced was PBMCs.

The CDR3 protein is CASSQDFGDVSYEQYF. In DNA form, the CDR3 reads TGCGCCAGCAGCCAAGATTTCGGGGACGTGTCCTACGAGCAGTACTTC. The chain carries TRBV4-3 and TRBJ2-7; TRBD1 or TRBD2 may be the D gene (5 bases each). V shed 0 bases and J shed 1 base, with 13 bases lying between them. Looked up from germline, CDR1 is LGHNA and CDR2 is YSLEER. The length of the CDR3 is 16 residues.